The 13 T cell receptor beta chains below come from one sample, sequenced in a study of blood T cell repertoires in COVID-19. The protocol was immunoSEQ multiplex PCR, while the TCRdb copy is restricted to in-frame clones and leaves out a portion. The sample has under 300,000 clones; around 89% are singletons. The sequenced material came from peripheral blood. The origin of the receptors is a middle-aged woman who had recovered from COVID-19.

The chain links TRBV18 to TRBJ2-1, with 7 nucleotides matching TRBD2. CDR3 size: 15 residues. The junction had 1 base not matched to a gene; V was cut back by 0 bases and J by 2 bases. CDR1 KGHSH and CDR2 LQKENI come from the germline V gene. The CDR3 bases are TGTGCCAGCTCACCACCGACTAGCCCCTACAATGAGCAGTTCTTC. Encoded protein: CASSPPTSPYNEQFF.

The chain is built from TRBV30 and TRBJ1-5; D is unclear. V dropped 0 bases and J dropped 9 bases, with 6 bases sitting between them. This CDR3 comprises 11 residues. The germline V gene has CDR1 GTSNPN and CDR2 SVGIG (reference sequence). CDR3 amino acids: CAWSVRGPQHF. The CDR3 nucleotides read TGTGCCTGGAGTGTACGAGGGCCCCAGCATTTT.

Notes on this clone: This CDR3 fails to terminate in the conserved phenylalanine or tryptophan, so it likely reflects a read error. The DNA is left out, because the CDR3 cannot be placed on it with certainty; the CDR3 is given as TCRdb lists it. CDR3: CASSPRASG. V usage is TRBV7-2 and J usage is TRBJ2-7; the listed D gene, TRBD2, was not tested against the DNA. The CDR3 has 9 amino acids, counting both end residues. The V gene's germline CDR1 is SGHTA and CDR2 FQGNSA.

The V and J genes are TRBV4-3 and TRBJ2-2, with 11 bases matching TRBD2. From germline, CDR1 is LGHNA and CDR2 YSLEER. This CDR3 has 18 amino acids. Trimming at V came to 1 base and at J to 6 bases, leaving 10 bases not matched to a gene. The CDR3 nucleotides are TGCGCCAGCAGCCAAGTCCGGCTAGCGGGAGGTCCGGCCGGGGAGCTGTTTTTT. This sequence encodes CASSQVRLAGGPAGELFF.

This chain links TRBV27 with TRBJ2-7, with D maybe TRBD2 (7 bases). The V end was cut by 6 bases, the J end by 2 bases, with 14 bases between. CDR3 size: 14 residues. CDR1 is MNHEY and CDR2 is SMNVEV in the germline V gene (reference sequence). CDR3 loop: CASSLGGAAYEQYV. The CDR3 DNA reads TGTGCCAGCAGCCTGGGGGGGGCCGCCTACGAGCAGTACGTC.

This sequence joins TRBV6-5 and TRBJ2-2; D gene uncertain. The germline gives CDR1 MNHEY, CDR2 SVGAGI. This CDR3 spans 14 amino acids. The V end was cut by 0 bases, the J end by 5 bases, with 7 bases between. CDR3 bases: TGTGCCAGCAGTTACTCTCCCGGGACCGGGGAGCTGTTTTTT. As protein: CASSYSPGTGELFF.

In DNA form, the CDR3 reads TGTGCCAGCAGCGTAGGCGGGCCAAGCTCCTACAATGAGCAGTTCTTC. Translating gives CASSVGGPSSYNEQFF. The J gene is TRBJ2-1, the V gene TRBV9; perhaps TRBD2 as D (5 bases). This CDR3 is built from 16 residues. Germline lookup yields CDR1 SGDLS and CDR2 YYNGEE. The germline V and J ends were trimmed by 0 bases and 0 bases, with 10 bases remaining between them.

This chain links TRBV18 with TRBJ2-7; 10 bases fit TRBD2. V shed 4 bases, J shed 7 bases, and the junction held 10 bases outside the gene matches. Per germline, CDR1 KGHSH and CDR2 LQKENI. The CDR3 totals 15 residues. CDR3 residues: CASSRSPSGSPEQYV. DNA for the CDR3: TGTGCCAGCTCACGGTCCCCTAGCGGGAGCCCGGAGCAGTACGTC.

This chain connects TRBV5-1 to TRBJ2-5, with D perhaps matching TRBD1 (7 bases). In germline, CDR1 is SGHRS, CDR2 YFSETQ. Trimming cost V 4 bases and J 5 bases, with 21 bases left between them. The CDR3 runs 16 residues. The CDR3 coding sequence is TGCGCCAGCAGCCCCCAGGGGGGACTCCGAGGGGAGACCCAGTACTTC. This sequence encodes CASSPQGGLRGETQYF.

DNA of the CDR3: TGTGCACTTAGCGGGGCGTACAATGAGCAGTTCTTC. Translating it yields CALSGAYNEQFF. V gene TRBV30 combines with J gene TRBJ2-1; 8 bases map to TRBD2. The CDR3 totals 12 residues. Germline CDR1 and CDR2: GTSNPN and SVGIG (reference sequence). The whole variable domain, remainder taken from reference TRBV30 and TRBJ2-1, is SQTIHQWPATLVQPVGSPLSLECTVEGTSNPNLYWYRQAAGRGLQLLFYSVGIGQISSEVPQNLSASRPQDRQFILSSKKLLLSDSGFYLCALSGAYNEQFFGPGTRLTVL.

This clone was counted once. The gene calls are TRBV27 and TRBJ2-1; a possible D gene is TRBD1 (5 bases). Trimming stripped 3 bases from V and 1 base from J, with 10 bases between. This CDR3 region has 15 residues. Germline CDR1 reads MNHEY; CDR2 reads SMNVEV (reference sequence). CDR3 in DNA: TGTGCCAGCAGTTTGGGGCCCCGGTCCTACAATGAGCAGTTCTTC. Residues: CASSLGPRSYNEQFF.

This clone appeared a single time. The chain has TRBV5-4 and TRBJ1-4, with D maybe TRBD1 (5 bases). V was shortened by 0 bases and J by 4 bases, with 10 bases between the two germline ends. This CDR3 comprises 15 residues. Germline CDR1 and CDR2: SGHNT and YYREEE (reference sequence). Written as DNA, the CDR3 is TGTGCCAGCAGCTTGGCTGGCAGGGTTAATGAAAAACTGTTTTTT. The encoded protein is CASSLAGRVNEKLFF.

This chain joins TRBV4-1 and TRBJ2-1; TRBD2 agrees at 13 bases. Germline CDR1 and CDR2: MGHRA and YSYEKL. Germline trimming cut 1 base from V and 9 bases from J; bases unmatched to any gene: 6. CDR3 size: 16 residues. CDR3 amino acids: CASSQGTSGRASEQFF. The CDR3 coding sequence is TGCGCCAGCAGCCAAGGTACTAGCGGGAGGGCCAGTGAGCAGTTCTTC.